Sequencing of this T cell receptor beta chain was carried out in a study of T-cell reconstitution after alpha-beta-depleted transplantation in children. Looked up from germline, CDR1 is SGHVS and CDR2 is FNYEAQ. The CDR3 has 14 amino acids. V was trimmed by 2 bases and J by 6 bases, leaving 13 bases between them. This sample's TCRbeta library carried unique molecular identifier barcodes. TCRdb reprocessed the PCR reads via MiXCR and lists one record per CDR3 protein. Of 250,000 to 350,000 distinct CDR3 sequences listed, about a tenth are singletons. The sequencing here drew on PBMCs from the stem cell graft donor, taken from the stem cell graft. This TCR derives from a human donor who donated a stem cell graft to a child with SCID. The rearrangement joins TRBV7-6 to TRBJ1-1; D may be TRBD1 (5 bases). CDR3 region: CASSLQGGRSEAFF. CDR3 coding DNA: TGTGCCAGCAGCTTACAGGGAGGAAGGTCTGAAGCTTTCTTT.